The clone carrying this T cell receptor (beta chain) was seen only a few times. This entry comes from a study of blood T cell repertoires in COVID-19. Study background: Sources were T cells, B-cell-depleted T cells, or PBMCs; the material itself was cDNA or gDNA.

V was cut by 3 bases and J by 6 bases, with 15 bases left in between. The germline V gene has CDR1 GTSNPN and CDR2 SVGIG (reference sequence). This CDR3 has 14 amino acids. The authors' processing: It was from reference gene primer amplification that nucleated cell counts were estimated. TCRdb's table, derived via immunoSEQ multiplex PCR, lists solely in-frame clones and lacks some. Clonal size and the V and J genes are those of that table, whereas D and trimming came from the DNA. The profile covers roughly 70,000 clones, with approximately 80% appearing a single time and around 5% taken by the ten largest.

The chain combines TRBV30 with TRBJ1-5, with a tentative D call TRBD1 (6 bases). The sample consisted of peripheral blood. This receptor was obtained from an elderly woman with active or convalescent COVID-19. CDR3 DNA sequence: TGTGCCTGGAGCGAGACAGGCGGGGGTCAGCCCCAGCATTTT. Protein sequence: CAWSETGGGQPQHF.